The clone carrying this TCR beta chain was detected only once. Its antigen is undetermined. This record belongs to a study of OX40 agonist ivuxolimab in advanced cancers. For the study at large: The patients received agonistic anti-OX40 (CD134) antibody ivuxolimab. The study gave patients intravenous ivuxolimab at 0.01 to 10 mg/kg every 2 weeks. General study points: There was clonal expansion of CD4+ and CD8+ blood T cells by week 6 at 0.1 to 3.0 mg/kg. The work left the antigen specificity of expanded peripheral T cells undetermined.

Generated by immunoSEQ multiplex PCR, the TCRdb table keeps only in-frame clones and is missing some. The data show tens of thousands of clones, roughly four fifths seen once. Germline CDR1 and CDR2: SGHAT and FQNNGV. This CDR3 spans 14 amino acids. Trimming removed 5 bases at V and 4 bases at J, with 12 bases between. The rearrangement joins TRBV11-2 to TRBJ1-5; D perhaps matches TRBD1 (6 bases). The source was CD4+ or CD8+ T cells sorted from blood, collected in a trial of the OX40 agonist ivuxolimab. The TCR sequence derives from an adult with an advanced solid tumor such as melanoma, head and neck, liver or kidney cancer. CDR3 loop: CASSQGGVNQPQHF. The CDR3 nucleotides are TGTGCCAGCAGCCAAGGGGGAGTAAATCAGCCCCAGCATTTT.